This T cell receptor beta chain originates from a study of blood T cell repertoires in COVID-19. About the study: The study drew acute and convalescent COVID-19 samples from the United States, Italy and Spain. PBMCs, B-cell-depleted T cells, or T cells provided the cDNA or gDNA that made up the material.

Seattle enrolled patients during active infection and tracked them longitudinally. V lost 5 bases and J lost 8; bases outside the gene matches: 12. The CDR3 runs to 15 residues. Germline CDR1 and CDR2: PRHDT and FYEKMQ (reference sequence). In the authors' methods: By means of reference gene primer amplification, nucleated cell counts were estimated. The protocol was immunoSEQ multiplex PCR, while the TCRdb copy is restricted to in-frame clones and leaves out a portion. The D gene and trimming were derived from the DNA, and the V and J assignments and clone size from that table. This sample has 140,000 or so clones, with about nine tenths found just once.

This sequence was found in a human donor with COVID-19, enrolled during active disease. The donor label of this sample is uncertain. The chain recombines TRBV13 with TRBJ2-1, with TRBD1 identical over 7 bases. The material sequenced was peripheral blood. For the CDR3, the DNA is TGTGCCAGCAGCGCGACAGGGCTTAAGGGCCATGAGCAGTTCTTC. It specifies CASSATGLKGHEQFF.